This T cell receptor beta chain is drawn from a study of T cells in Graves' hyperthyroidism and ophthalmopathy. Ophthalmopathy patients showed a Clinical Activity Score of at least 3, NOSPECS grade of at least 4 and duration under 3 months. Uncontrolled infection, other autoimmune disease, pregnancy or lactation disqualified patients from enrolment. Each 10 ml fresh peripheral blood draw supplied the PBMCs. CDR3 length: 14 amino acids. V was clipped by 5 bases and J by 1 base; unmatched bases: 6. Germline V gene data show CDR1 as DFQATT and CDR2 as SNEGSKA (reference sequence). TCR beta CDR3 regions were amplified from RNA. The HTBI set primed first-round TCR CDR3 RT-PCR. MiXCR was run by TCRdb on the multiplex PCR reads, yielding one entry per CDR3 protein. This table holds 560,000 or so distinct CDR3 sequences, just under 20% found once. Notes on this clonotype: Its target is not known.

Study-wide results and caveats: Peripheral blood also featured most of the thyroid clonotypes expanded above 0.001.

This chain joins TRBV20-1 and TRBJ2-7; TRBD1 agrees at 9 bases. This sequence originates from a middle-aged man with Graves' ophthalmopathy. Sequenced: blood. CDR3 sequence reads: CSALDGTGSYEQYF. The DNA for the CDR3 is TGCAGTGCTCTTGACGGGACAGGGTCCTACGAGCAGTACTTC.